This T cell receptor (beta chain) is drawn from a study of CXCR3-negative and CXCR3-positive naive CD8 T cells. Regarding the study as a whole: TRB CDR3s of CXCR3-positive naive cells were more hydrophobic than those of CXCR3-negative naive cells. TRBV-TRBJ usage matched between naive CXCR3-negative and CXCR3-positive cells but not between memory cells. Comparably high diversity marked both naive subsets, whereas memory CD8+ cells had much lower diversity.

UMI-labeled TRB cDNA libraries were prepared by 5' RACE. For each CDR3 protein, TCRdb gives one entry from its re-call of the 5' RACE reads, without DNA. The repertoire table contains about 130,000 distinct CDR3 sequences. CDR3 length: 16 amino acids. Germline V lookup: CDR1 SGHAT, CDR2 FQNNGV. Remarks on this clonotype: Its matching antigen is unknown.

The chain recombines TRBV11-2 with TRBJ2-3; the D call from TCRdb, TRBD2, cannot be confirmed without DNA. The specimen was naive CXCR3+ CD8+ T cells from blood. Subset of the sample: CD45RO-CCR7+CD27+CD95- naive CD8+ T cells expressing CXCR3 (TNR3+). This sequence originates from a human donor in good health. Some clones in this sample may be carry-over from other donors' samples. The CDR3 loop is CASSFQAGGPPNTQYF.